The T cell receptor beta chain described here comes from a study of CXCR3-negative and CXCR3-positive naive CD8 T cells. UMI-labeled TRB cDNA libraries were prepared by 5' RACE. With the 5' RACE reads reprocessed, TCRdb shows one record per CDR3 protein and no DNA. The sample is made up of tens of thousands of distinct CDR3 sequences, and the top ten hold 0.75% to 0.95% of it. CDR1 is MNHEY and CDR2 is SMNVEV in the germline V gene (reference sequence). CDR3 length: 13 residues. With regard to this clonotype: Its antigen is as yet unknown.

Study-level findings and limits: Unlike memory cells, which differed, naive CXCR3-negative and CXCR3-positive cells had similar TRBV-TRBJ usage. More hydrophobic TRB CDR3s were found in CXCR3-positive naive cells than in CXCR3-negative naive cells.

Sorts that each held around 300,000 cells were run in triplicate for every CD8+ T cell subset. CD45RO-CCR7+CD27+CD95- marked naive CD8+ T cells. The clonotype originates from a human donor in good health. Some clones in this sample may be carry-over from other donors' samples. V and J are TRBV27 and TRBJ2-3; the D call of TRBD2 rests on TCRdb alone, since no DNA is present to check it. Sequencing was done on a sample of naive CXCR3+ CD8+ T cells from blood. Indicated subset: CD45RO-CCR7+CD27+CD95- naive CD8+ T cells expressing CXCR3 (TNR3+). CDR3: CASTRGGLNTQYF.